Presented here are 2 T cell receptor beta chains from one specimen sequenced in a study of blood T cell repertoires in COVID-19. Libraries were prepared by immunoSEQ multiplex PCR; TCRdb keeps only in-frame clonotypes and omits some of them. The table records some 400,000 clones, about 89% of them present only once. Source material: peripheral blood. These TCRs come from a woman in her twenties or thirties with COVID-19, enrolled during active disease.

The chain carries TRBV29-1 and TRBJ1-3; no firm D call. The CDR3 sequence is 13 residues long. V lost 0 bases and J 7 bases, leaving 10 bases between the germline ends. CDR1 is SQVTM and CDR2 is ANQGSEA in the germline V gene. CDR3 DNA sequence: TGCAGCGTTGAAGAACAGTGGAGGAACACCATATATTTT. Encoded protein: CSVEEQWRNTIYF.

The CDR3 DNA reads TGTGCCTGGAGTGTTCCGCAGGGTTACCAAGAGACCCAGTACTTC. Its protein is CAWSVPQGYQETQYF. The rearrangement links TRBV30 to TRBJ2-5; D might be TRBD1 (5 bases). Trimming shortened V by 0 bases and J by 0 bases, and 11 bases separated the two germline ends. The CDR3 extends over 15 amino acids. Germline loops: CDR1 GTSNPN, CDR2 SVGIG (reference sequence).